This T cell receptor (beta chain) originates from a study of blood T cell repertoires in COVID-19. Study-level information: The study drew acute and convalescent COVID-19 samples from the United States, Italy and Spain. The analysed material was cDNA or gDNA that came from T cells, B-cell-depleted T cells, or PBMCs.

CDR3 length: 12 amino acids. The germline V gene encodes CDR1 MNHEY and CDR2 SMNVEV (reference sequence). V was trimmed by 3 bases and J by 6 bases, leaving 7 bases between them. Only in-frame clones appear in the TCRdb table, and some are missing; sequencing was by immunoSEQ multiplex PCR. The sample holds fewer than 300,000 clones, over 75% seen once. This chain joins TRBV27 and TRBJ2-3; weak D call: TRBD2 (6 bases). This receptor was obtained from a woman in her 50s with acute or convalescent COVID-19. What was sequenced was peripheral blood. The CDR3 DNA is TGTGCCAGCAGTTTCCGGGGGGATACGCAGTATTTT. As protein: CASSFRGDTQYF.